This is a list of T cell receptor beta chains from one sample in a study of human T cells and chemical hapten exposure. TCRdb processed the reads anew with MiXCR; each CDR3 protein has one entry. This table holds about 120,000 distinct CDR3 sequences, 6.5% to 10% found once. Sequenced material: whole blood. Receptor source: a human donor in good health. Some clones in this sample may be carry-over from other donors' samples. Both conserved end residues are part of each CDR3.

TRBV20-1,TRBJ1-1,CSARQGAWGTEAFF
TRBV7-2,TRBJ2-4,CASSLATAGGGNIQYF
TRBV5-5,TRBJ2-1,CASSQRGGISYNEQFF
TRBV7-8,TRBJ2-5,CASSTRQGGETQYF
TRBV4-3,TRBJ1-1,CASSQVPFRQERANTEAFF
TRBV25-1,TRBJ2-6,CASSESVVLEANVLTF
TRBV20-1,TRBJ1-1,CSAQQNTNTEAFF
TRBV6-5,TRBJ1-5,CASSSYRESNQPQHF
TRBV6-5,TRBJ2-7,CASSSILGTSGRGHEQYF
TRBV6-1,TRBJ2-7,CASSADRVGSYEQYF
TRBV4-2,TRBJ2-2,CASSLRQGQGTGELFF